Presented here are 21 T cell receptor beta chains from one specimen sequenced in a study of technical replicates of blood from several donors listed by TCRdb under 2017. Libraries were constructed by the immunoSEQ multiplex PCR assay. TCRdb took this table from immuneACCESS and kept in-frame rearrangements with V and J called. Such tables lack part of the clones; where checked against another copy, unresolved V genes explain under half of the gap, and the rest is unexplained. This sample comprises about 97,000 clones, over 90% of them detected only once. Jointly, the top ten make up 0.2% to 0.25% of the sample. Sequencing was done on a sample of T cells isolated from PBMCs. The receptors come from a human donor in good health.

The gene calls are TRBV6-6 and TRBJ1-1; 7 bases align to TRBD1. Looked up from germline, CDR1 is MNHNY and CDR2 is SVGAGI (reference sequence). V lost 6 bases, J lost 11 bases, and 12 bases stayed unmatched. The CDR3 length is 13 residues. CDR3 in amino acids: CASRIRQGGLAFF. For the CDR3, the DNA is TGTGCCAGCAGAATTAGACAGGGAGGTTTGGCTTTCTTT.

This sequence joins TRBV11-2 and TRBJ2-1, with a weak D call TRBD2 (6 bases). The CDR3 runs 16 residues. Trimming left V 8 bases short and J 0 bases short, with 17 bases between. Germline V gene data show CDR1 as SGHAT and CDR2 as FQNNGV. Here the CDR3 DNA reads TGTGCCAGCCGGAATGCGGGGTCGAGCTCCTACAATGAGCAGTTCTTC. Its protein is CASRNAGSSSYNEQFF.

This chain joins TRBV19 and TRBJ2-1, with 7 positions matching TRBD2. Germline CDR1 is LNHDA and CDR2 is SQIVND (reference sequence). The CDR3 has 16 amino acids. V was pared by 3 bases and J by 7 bases, with 12 bases of the junction left unmatched. CDR3 DNA: TGTGCCAGTAGTATCGCGGCGGGGGATCCTTGGAATGAGCAGTTCTTC. This sequence encodes CASSIAAGDPWNEQFF. Combining the CDR3 with reference TRBV19 and TRBJ2-1 gives the whole variable domain DGGITQSPKYLFRKEGQNVTLSCEQNLNHDAMYWYRQDPGQGLRLIYYSQIVNDFQKGDIAEGYSVSREKKESFPLTVTSAQKNPTAFYLCASSIAAGDPWNEQFFGPGTRLTVL.

The V call is TRBV5-5, the J call TRBJ1-5, with D uncertain. Trimming shortened V by 5 bases and J by 6 bases, and 15 bases separated the two germline ends. This CDR3 has 14 amino acids. CDR1 SGHKS and CDR2 YYEKEE come from the germline V gene (reference sequence). Here the CDR3 reads CASRESPRGQPQHF. CDR3 DNA sequence: TGTGCCAGCAGGGAAAGCCCCCGGGGTCAGCCCCAGCATTTT.

The chain recombines TRBV7-9 with TRBJ1-6, with 9 bases aligning to TRBD1. V gave up 4 bases and J gave up 7 bases; unmatched junction bases: 8. The length of the CDR3 is 16 residues. In germline, CDR1 is SEHNR, CDR2 FQNEAQ (reference sequence). The DNA of the CDR3 is TGTGCCAGCAGCTCAGAGGGACAGGGCGGAAATTCACCCCTCCACTTT. This codes for CASSSEGQGGNSPLHF.

The chain has TRBV5-6 and TRBJ2-7; TRBD2 agrees at 11 bases. V trimming: 4 bases; J trimming: 2 bases; junction bases outside the gene matches: 11. Germline lookup yields CDR1 SGHDT and CDR2 YYEEEE. CDR3 size: 17 residues. The CDR3 nucleotides are TGTGCCAGCAGCGGGACTAGCGGTGCTAAGGGGGCCTACGAGCAGTACTTC. It encodes CASSGTSGAKGAYEQYF.

CDR3 sequence: CASHKVEDLAYMNTEAFF. As DNA, the CDR3 is TGTGCCAGTCACAAGGTGGAGGACCTAGCCTACATGAACACTGAAGCTTTCTTT. This chain connects TRBV19 to TRBJ1-1; D call uncertain. The CDR3 contains 18 residues. CDR1 and CDR2 from the germline V gene are LNHDA and SQIVND (reference sequence). V was clipped by 8 bases and J by 0 bases, with 25 bases between them.

This clone was detected a few times. This chain joins TRBV6-1 and TRBJ1-1, with 7 bases fitting TRBD1. CDR3 length equals 14 residues. Germline V gene sequence: CDR1 MNHNS, CDR2 SASEGT. V trimming: 3 bases; J trimming: 11 bases; junction bases outside the gene matches: 12. Here the CDR3 reads CASSDSGQATAAFF. CDR3 DNA: TGTGCCAGCAGTGACTCCGGACAGGCTACCGCTGCTTTCTTT.

The chain combines TRBV29-1 with TRBJ1-2, with D perhaps matching TRBD1 (5 bases). The CDR3 loop spans 16 amino acids. V shed 2 bases and J shed 5 bases, with 21 bases lying between them. Germline CDR1 SQVTM, CDR2 ANQGSEA. CDR3 sequence (DNA): TGCAGCGTTGAACCCCTGCCGTATGGGGCCTCATATGGCTACACCTTC. Protein: CSVEPLPYGASYGYTF. Based on the CDR3 plus reference TRBV29-1 and TRBJ1-2, the full variable domain is SAVISQKPSRDICQRGTSLTIQCQVDSQVTMMFWYRQQPGQSLTLIATANQGSEATYESGFVIDKFPISRPNLTFSTLTVSNMSPEDSSIYLCSVEPLPYGASYGYTFGSGTRLTVV.

J is TRBJ2-7 and V is TRBV6-5; 9 bases fit TRBD1. CDR3 size: 15 residues. Looked up from germline, CDR1 is MNHEY and CDR2 is SVGAGI. V trimming: 3 bases; J trimming: 4 bases; junction bases outside the gene matches: 7. DNA for the CDR3: TGTGCCAGCAGTTATTATCCGGGACAGGGTTACGAGCAGTACTTC. Translating gives CASSYYPGQGYEQYF.

The V gene is TRBV30, the J gene TRBJ1-2, with D maybe TRBD1 (5 bases). Germline V gene lookup returns CDR1 GTSNPN and CDR2 SVGIG (reference sequence). The CDR3 contains 12 residues. V lost 0 bases and J 11 bases, leaving 13 bases between the germline ends. CDR3 amino acids: CAWSVAGRGYTF. CDR3 in DNA: TGTGCCTGGAGTGTAGCCGGGAGGGGATACACCTTC. The full variable domain, rest sourced from reference TRBV30 and TRBJ1-2, is SQTIHQWPATLVQPVGSPLSLECTVEGTSNPNLYWYRQAAGRGLQLLFYSVGIGQISSEVPQNLSASRPQDRQFILSSKKLLLSDSGFYLCAWSVAGRGYTFGSGTRLTVV.

V and J are TRBV19 and TRBJ2-3, with 10 bases that match TRBD1. The CDR3 runs 15 residues. Germline-derived CDR1 and CDR2 are LNHDA and SQIVND (reference sequence). Germline trimming cut 5 bases from V and 2 bases from J; bases unmatched to any gene: 4. Here the CDR3 DNA reads TGTGCCAGTAGTGACAGGGGGCTTAACACAGATACGCAGTATTTT. Protein sequence: CASSDRGLNTDTQYF.

The chain links TRBV25-1 to TRBJ1-4; TRBD1 aligns across 8 bases. The trim removed 4 bases at V and 2 bases at J, leaving 6 bases unmatched. This CDR3 is built from 16 residues. Germline V gene lookup returns CDR1 MGHDK and CDR2 SYGVNS. CDR3 sequence: CASSATTGVTNEKLFF. The DNA for the CDR3 is TGTGCCAGCAGTGCCACGACAGGGGTCACTAATGAAAAACTGTTTTTT.

The V call is TRBV23-1, the J call TRBJ1-5; 7 bases align to TRBD1. TRBV23-1 falls under the ORF class, with uncertain function. The CDR3 has 19 residues. V lost 1 base, J lost 0 bases, and 12 bases stayed unmatched. CDR3 in amino acids: CASSQYVRVRGPSNQPQHF. For the CDR3, the DNA is TGCGCCAGCAGTCAATATGTGAGGGTAAGGGGGCCTAGCAATCAGCCCCAGCATTTT.

This rearrangement joins TRBV6-5 to TRBJ2-1, with D perhaps matching TRBD2 (6 bases). Per germline, CDR1 MNHEY and CDR2 SVGAGI. Trimming pared 6 bases from V and 4 bases from J, leaving 13 bases between. The CDR3 totals 14 residues. CDR3: CASSRGMVYNEQFF. The CDR3 DNA sequence: TGTGCCAGCAGCCGGGGGATGGTTTACAATGAGCAGTTCTTC.

V gene TRBV19 combines with J gene TRBJ1-2; D gene ambiguous. V lost 5 bases and J lost 8, with 15 bases in between. The CDR3 extends over 13 amino acids. The germline V gene has CDR1 LNHDA and CDR2 SQIVND (reference sequence). As DNA, the CDR3 is TGTGCCAGTAGTTTTGCCCCCACCCGGGGCTACACCTTC. This gives the protein CASSFAPTRGYTF. The whole variable domain, filled in from reference TRBV19 and TRBJ1-2, reads DGGITQSPKYLFRKEGQNVTLSCEQNLNHDAMYWYRQDPGQGLRLIYYSQIVNDFQKGDIAEGYSVSREKKESFPLTVTSAQKNPTAFYLCASSFAPTRGYTFGSGTRLTVV.

V gene TRBV2 combines with J gene TRBJ2-1, with 14 bases that match TRBD2. The J segment lost 9 bases and the V segment lost 5 bases, leaving 9 bases of the junction unmatched. From germline, CDR1 is SNHLY and CDR2 FYNNEI. This CDR3 has 16 amino acids. CDR3 DNA: TGTGCCAGCAGTTCAACCGGGACTAGCGGGAGAGGTGAGCAGTTCTTC. It translates to CASSSTGTSGRGEQFF.

The J gene is TRBJ2-1, the V gene TRBV5-1, with a possible D match to TRBD2 (6 bases). Deletions cut 2 bases from V and 6 bases from J, with 9 bases between. CDR3 length: 13 residues. Per germline, CDR1 SGHRS and CDR2 YFSETQ. CDR3: CASSLNGGNEQFF. The CDR3 bases are TGCGCCAGCAGCTTAAACGGGGGCAATGAGCAGTTCTTC.

The chain recombines TRBV5-4 with TRBJ2-7, with 12 bases aligning to TRBD2. Trimming at V came to 0 bases and at J to 2 bases, leaving 0 bases not matched to a gene. Germline V gene sequence: CDR1 SGHNT, CDR2 YYREEE (reference sequence). The CDR3 sequence is 15 residues long. As DNA, the CDR3 is TGTGCCAGCAGCTTGGGACTAGCGGGGGCCTACGAGCAGTACTTC. It codes for CASSLGLAGAYEQYF.

This clone came up a few times. The rearrangement links TRBV5-1 to TRBJ2-3; 7 nucleotides line up with TRBD2. The V gene's germline CDR1 is SGHRS and CDR2 YFSETQ. This CDR3 has 16 amino acids. The J segment lost 1 base and the V segment lost 4 bases, leaving 9 bases of the junction unmatched. The CDR3 DNA follows: TGCGCCAGCAGCCCCGGACTAGATGGCGGCACAGATACGCAGTATTTT. The encoded protein is CASSPGLDGGTDTQYF.

The V and J genes are TRBV5-1 and TRBJ1-1, with TRBD1 as a possible D gene (5 bases). CDR1 is SGHRS and CDR2 is YFSETQ in the germline V gene. This CDR3 is built from 12 residues. V dropped 7 bases and J dropped 11 bases, with 18 bases sitting between them. The CDR3 sequence is CASYGGSGMAFF. In DNA, the CDR3 is TGCGCCAGCTACGGGGGGTCGGGAATGGCTTTCTTT.